This TCR beta chain emerged from a study of post-analysis software for immune sequencing data (dated by TCRdb to between 2014 and 2017). Background on the whole study: The recorded disease courses included relapsing-remitting, secondary progressive and progressive-relapsing multiple sclerosis, and some patients had no subtype annotation. The multiple sclerosis patient repertoires were compared with 11 previously published healthy control repertoires from donors aged about 6 to 25 years. A subset of samples was prepared in parallel using single-end sample barcoding, then pooled and co-amplified after Illumina adapter ligation.

Library preparation used PCR. The sequencing machine was an Illumina HiSeq 2500. Unique molecular identifiers were incorporated into TCR beta cDNA libraries to reduce PCR and sequencing biases. Some 500,000 cDNA molecules were obtained for every 1 to 10 million input T cells, so each molecule roughly corresponded to one T cell. The same protocol used for the earlier healthy control dataset was applied to prepare and sequence the patient libraries. Samples belonging to the same batch were prepared together, multiplexed and sequenced on a shared HiSeq lane. In the source study's methods: Raw barcoded reads were processed with MIGEC, and single-read molecular identifier groups were discarded before consensus assembly and CDR3 extraction. Clonotype tables were post-analysed with VDJtools, normalizing diversity by down-sampling all datasets to the smallest sample size. To correct batch-related cross-sample contamination, repertoire overlap clustering matched CDR3 amino acid sequences but not nucleotide sequences. Through fastp at Q25 and MiXCR, TCRdb rebuilt clones from the public reads, retaining in-frame beta chains. CDR3 protein sequences are deduplicated, and each keeps its most common genes and DNA. V and J calls and clone size were set by TCRdb, not the authors. The sample table lists hundreds of thousands of distinct CDR3 sequences, approximately 59% of them with a count of one. Around 10% of the sample is taken by the ten largest.

V is shortened by 2 bases, J by 8 bases, and the region joining them spans 9 bases. Reading the germline V gene gives CDR1 KGHDR and CDR2 SFDVKD. The CDR3 starts with the cysteine, ends with the phenylalanine, and has 13 residues. CDR3 DNA only is kept here, 39 bases in frame from base 1. Broader findings and caveats from the paper: The control group was slightly older than the multiple sclerosis patient group. Direct clustering with F measure showed strong co-clustering of samples prepared in the same batch, prompting a batch-effect correction. Significantly lower normalized Chao1 diversity was found in multiple sclerosis patients than in controls, suggesting substantial peripheral T-cell clonal expansion. Roughly 5 TRBV segments, including TRBV5-6, TRBV5-1 and TRBV20-1, were significantly more frequent in patients than controls.

To demonstrate the VDJtools post-analysis software, the study profiled TCR beta repertoires from the peripheral blood of about 13 young patients with multiple sclerosis. Multiple sclerosis patients were children and adolescents aged roughly 6 to 16 years. Points on this clonotype: The antigen it binds to is not known. No base qualities exist here, and no much larger clone lies one base off it.

The sequenced material came from blood. This TCR was sampled from a girl aged 2-15 years with multiple sclerosis. This sequence uses TRBV24-1 and TRBJ2-1; the D gene is not confidently resolved. In nucleotides, the sequence is TGTGCCACCAGTGATTACAGACACGATGAGCAGTTCTTC. It codes for CATSDYRHDEQFF.